Listed below are T cell receptor beta chains from one sample, sequenced in a study of response to subunit inactivated influenza vaccine. TCRdb analysed the RT-PCR reads with MiXCR anew, one entry per CDR3 protein. Seen here are about 570,000 distinct CDR3 sequences, roughly 10% observed once, and the top ten hold 11%. This sample also belongs to another study, concerning T cells expressing NK-cell markers.

The sample consisted of PBMCs from blood, taken on the day of vaccination. These receptors came from a man in his fifties who received an inactivated influenza vaccine. Both conserved end residues are trimmed from each CDR3. Each record gives: V gene, clone size, J gene, D gene, CDR3 protein. The D gene is left open where the match is weak. For some rows the clone size is stated as once, few or many, or as a class when expanded; others skip it.

TRBV7-8,many,TRBJ1-1,-,ASSPGRVRAF
TRBV20-1,-,TRBJ2-7,-,SAPGLGRNEQY
TRBV18,-,TRBJ2-5,TRBD1,ASSRETGEATQY
TRBV5-1,few,TRBJ2-3,-,ASSSGLPTDTQY
TRBV4-2,-,TRBJ2-5,-,ASSQALRETQY
TRBV12-3/TRBV12-4,many,TRBJ2-7,-,ASSTTWDTSSYEQY
TRBV7-7,many,TRBJ2-7,TRBD2,ASSKLAGDEQY
TRBV7-2,few,TRBJ1-4,-,ASSNARSGEKLF
TRBV4-3,few,TRBJ2-1,-,ASSQVGRVTHNEQF
TRBV5-1,few,TRBJ2-1,-,ASSFTISSYNEQF
TRBV5-1,-,TRBJ1-2,TRBD1,ASSSGTGLRGYT
TRBV11-2,-,TRBJ1-3,-,ASSFGDRSGNTIY
TRBV5-8,few,TRBJ1-3,-,ASSLGGASGNTIY
TRBV6-1,few,TRBJ2-7,TRBD2,ASSQGTSISYEQY
TRBV24-1,-,TRBJ2-3,TRBD2,ATSDLNSGTDTQY
TRBV20-1,few,TRBJ2-7,-,SAGTVGYEQY
TRBV12-3/TRBV12-4,many,TRBJ2-7,-,ASSFPGYEQY
TRBV29-1,few,TRBJ1-1,-,SVALLLEGTEAF
TRBV6-1,-,TRBJ1-5,-,ASSTSGVRNQPQH
TRBV19,-,TRBJ1-1,-,ATKTSLNTEAF
TRBV7-2,many,TRBJ2-1,TRBD2,ASSLVGLAGDPEQF
TRBV6-1,-,TRBJ2-1,TRBD1,ASSLSTGDEQF
TRBV20-1,few,TRBJ1-1,TRBD1,SAVQAGGRRSEAF
TRBV24-1,-,TRBJ2-3,TRBD1,ATRGWQGDTDTQY
TRBV7-9,-,TRBJ2-4,-,ASSLGPGNIQY
TRBV28,few,TRBJ2-7,-,ASSIGGRPVNEQY
TRBV5-1,few,TRBJ1-1,-,ASSLGSGAQSEAF
TRBV7-2,-,TRBJ2-7,-,ASSSRGRESSYEQY
TRBV4-1,few,TRBJ2-7,TRBD1,ASSHQDRGPYEQY
TRBV6-2/TRBV6-3,-,TRBJ2-1,-,ASSYIALGEQF
TRBV24-1,-,TRBJ2-2,-,ATRFSGELF
TRBV4-3,few,TRBJ2-7,TRBD1,ASSQENGRGTTYEQY
TRBV5-1,many,TRBJ2-6,-,ASSLVSSGANVLT
TRBV24-1,many,TRBJ2-3,TRBD2,ATSDLHGTSGSTDTQY
TRBV4-3,-,TRBJ2-4,TRBD2,ASSQDGGGGGKNIQY
TRBV6-2/TRBV6-3,-,TRBJ2-5,TRBD2,ASSYWEGTVQETQY
TRBV19,once,TRBJ2-1,TRBD2,ASSIRDLGTKYNEQF
TRBV30,many,TRBJ1-5,-,AWSVRGISNQPQH
TRBV4-3,-,TRBJ1-5,-,ASSQDIVFQPQH
TRBV4-2,-,TRBJ1-2,-,ASSPDVQYGYT
TRBV6-1,-,TRBJ2-1,-,ASSDLGWDEQF
TRBV20-1,-,TRBJ2-7,-,SARQETYEQY
TRBV20-1,few,TRBJ1-1,-,SARGQYYEAF
TRBV9,-,TRBJ1-2,-,ASSARDVHGYT
TRBV5-8,few,TRBJ2-5,TRBD1,ASSTLGTGKGTQY
TRBV5-6,-,TRBJ2-1,-,ASIGTANLYNEQF
TRBV7-6,-,TRBJ2-2,-,ASSPGTAKRRTGELF
TRBV12-3/TRBV12-4,many,TRBJ1-6,-,ASSFTSSYNSPLH
TRBV20-1,few,TRBJ2-2,-,SATHPRGDYGELF
TRBV29-1,-,TRBJ2-4,-,SVVPGSNIQY
TRBV20-1,-,TRBJ2-3,-,SAPTRQASSTDTQY
TRBV11-2,-,TRBJ2-7,TRBD1,ASSFQRGQGSFTYEQY
TRBV25-1,-,TRBJ2-1,TRBD2,TSSGGGRQF
TRBV12-3/TRBV12-4,-,TRBJ2-1,TRBD1,ASSPIGQGPF
TRBV7-9,many,TRBJ2-1,-,ASSLEALYNEQF
TRBV28,-,TRBJ2-3,TRBD1,AGGRDRASSNTQY
TRBV5-1,many,TRBJ2-5,TRBD1,ASSFTGGEETQY
TRBV10-2,-,TRBJ2-3,-,ASRDNFGTDTQY
TRBV11-2,few,TRBJ2-7,-,ASTRGGGQY
TRBV5-1,few,TRBJ1-4,TRBD1,ASSPRQGSEKLF